The 23 T cell receptor beta chains listed next were all sequenced from one sample in a study of Ad26.COV2.S vaccination and SARS-CoV-2 variants. Assay used: immunoSEQ multiplex PCR; TCRdb lists only in-frame clones, some missing. The sample shows hundreds of thousands of clones, about 89% of them seen only once. Specified treatment: approximately 18 received Ad26.COV2.S at low or high dose, single or two shots; several received placebo; per-sample allocation not given. Samples were taken on day 63 after the first vaccine or placebo injection. This material consisted of peripheral blood, taken in a trial of Ad26.COV2.S vaccine versus placebo. The receptors here all came from a person between 18 and 60 years old who received the Ad26.COV2.S COVID-19 vaccine or a placebo.

The chain links TRBV2 to TRBJ1-1; no definite D call. Germline CDR1 is SNHLY and CDR2 is FYNNEI. The CDR3 is 16 amino acids. V was shortened by 2 bases and J by 1 base, with 14 bases between the two germline ends. CDR3 amino acids: CASSELPGGGNTEAFF. The CDR3 DNA sequence: TGTGCCAGCAGTGAACTACCGGGAGGCGGGAACACTGAAGCTTTCTTT.

V gene TRBV7-8 combines with J gene TRBJ1-4; possible D gene TRBD1, 6 bases. With 6 bases removed from V and 4 bases from J, the gap between germline ends came to 18 bases. The CDR3 loop spans 16 amino acids. Germline V lookup: CDR1 SGHVS, CDR2 FQNEAQ. CDR3 nucleotides: TGTGCCAGCAGGCCCTGGAGGGGGAAACGTAATGAAAAACTGTTTTTT. It encodes CASRPWRGKRNEKLFF.

This sequence joins TRBV27 and TRBJ2-2, with TRBD2 matching 8 bases. Trimming removed 2 bases from V and 6 bases from J; junction bases left unmatched: 8. The CDR3 extends over 16 amino acids. Germline lookup yields CDR1 MNHEY and CDR2 SMNVEV (reference sequence). The CDR3 region is CASSLLAGGAAGELFF. The CDR3 DNA sequence: TGTGCCAGCAGTTTACTAGCGGGTGGGGCGGCCGGGGAGCTGTTTTTT.

The rearrangement links TRBV10-3 to TRBJ1-2; unclear D gene. Germline CDR1 is ENHRY and CDR2 is SYGVKD. There are 13 residues in the CDR3. Trimming shortened V by 3 bases and J by 7 bases, and 12 bases separated the two germline ends. The CDR3 protein is CAISDDPPSGYTF. DNA for the CDR3: TGTGCCATCAGTGATGACCCACCTAGTGGCTACACCTTC.

The CDR3 DNA follows: TGTGCCAGCAGCGTAGGCTCCGGGGTCACTGAAGCTTTCTTT. It yields the protein CASSVGSGVTEAFF. The V gene is TRBV9, the J gene TRBJ1-1; no reliable D call. Trimming cost V 0 bases and J 4 bases, with 10 bases left between them. The CDR3 is 14 amino acids. Germline assignment: CDR1 SGDLS and CDR2 YYNGEE. The whole variable domain, remainder taken from reference TRBV9 and TRBJ1-1, is DSGVTQTPKHLITATGQRVTLRCSPRSGDLSVYWYQQSLDQGLQFLIQYYNGEERAKGNILERFSAQQFPDLHSELNLSSLELGDSALYFCASSVGSGVTEAFFGQGTRLTVV.

V gene TRBV7-4 combines with J gene TRBJ1-5; 8 positions match TRBD1. The CDR3 consists of 17 residues. Germline V gene data show CDR1 as SGHVT and CDR2 as SQSDAQ. Trimming cost V 3 bases and J 2 bases; bases outside gene matches: 9. CDR3 DNA sequence: TGTGCCAGCAGCTTCACTTCCGGGACAGGCTGCAATCAGCCCCAGCATTTT. The encoded protein is CASSFTSGTGCNQPQHF.

This clone was seen more than once but under ten times. The V call is TRBV30, the J call TRBJ2-7; no definite D call. Trimming cost V 0 bases and J 3 bases, with 9 bases left between them. Per the germline V gene, CDR1 is GTSNPN and CDR2 is SVGIG (reference sequence). The CDR3 has 13 amino acids. CDR3 in amino acids: CAWSVNGLYEQYF. DNA of the CDR3: TGTGCCTGGAGTGTGAACGGGCTCTACGAGCAGTACTTC.

The chain uses TRBV3-1 (or the pseudogene TRBV3-2) and TRBJ2-7, with no clear D. Germline-derived CDR1 and CDR2 are LGHDT and YNNKEL (reference sequence). Trimming shortened V by 4 bases and J by 0 bases, and 7 bases separated the two germline ends. This CDR3 has 13 amino acids. The CDR3 DNA sequence: TGTGCCAGCAGCCGGGGTTCCTCCTACGAGCAGTACTTC. It translates to CASSRGSSYEQYF.

The V gene is TRBV10-3, the J gene TRBJ2-3, with 11 bases lining up with TRBD1. The length of the CDR3 is 13 residues. After removal of 10 bases from V and 5 bases from J, the junction contained 5 bases not matched to a gene. CDR1 is ENHRY and CDR2 is SYGVKD in the germline V gene. CDR3 nucleotide sequence: TGTGCCACCCGGACAGGGGGCGTAGATACGCAGTATTTT. Protein: CATRTGGVDTQYF.

V is TRBV5-1 and J is TRBJ2-3; 12 bases are shared with TRBD2. The J segment lost 3 bases and the V segment lost 0 bases, leaving 2 bases of the junction unmatched. The CDR3 sequence is 16 residues long. Germline V gene sequence: CDR1 SGHRS, CDR2 YFSETQ. CDR3 DNA: TGCGCCAGCAGCTTGGTGACTAGCGGGAGAACAGATACGCAGTATTTT. This sequence encodes CASSLVTSGRTDTQYF.

This clone was seen only once. The V and J genes are TRBV5-6 and TRBJ2-5; D possibly matches TRBD1 or TRBD2 (5 bases each). CDR1 SGHDT and CDR2 YYEEEE come from the germline V gene. The CDR3 length is 14 residues. The V gene lost 4 bases and the J gene lost 5 bases, with 15 bases spanning the gap. CDR3 in amino acids: CASSPGQGRETQYF. CDR3 bases: TGTGCCAGCAGCCCCGGGCAGGGACGGGAGACCCAGTACTTC. The full variable domain, its missing parts supplied by reference TRBV5-6 and TRBJ2-5, is DAGVTQSPTHLIKTRGQQVTLRCSPKSGHDTVSWYQQALGQGPQFIFQYYEEEERQRGNFPDRFSGHQFPNYSSELNVNALLLGDSALYLCASSPGQGRETQYFGPGTRLLVL.

Regarding this clone: This specimen includes other DNA sequences encoding the same CDR3. The chain is built from TRBV19 and TRBJ1-1, with TRBD1 identical over 8 bases. Germline values: CDR1 LNHDA, CDR2 SQIVND (reference sequence). The ends lost 1 base at V and 5 bases at J; junction bases unmatched: 6. The CDR3 has 15 amino acids. This chain's CDR3 is CASSIVGQGGTEAFF. The CDR3 bases are TGTGCCAGTAGTATAGTAGGACAGGGTGGGACTGAAGCTTTCTTT.

The chain recombines TRBV24-1 with TRBJ1-4; D may be TRBD1 (5 bases). V dropped 5 bases and J dropped 0 bases, with 12 bases sitting between them. The CDR3 is 16 amino acids. Germline-derived CDR1 and CDR2 are KGHDR and SFDVKD. CDR3 nucleotide sequence: TGTGCCACCAGTGCCGTGGGACGCGCAACTAATGAAAAACTGTTTTTT. This sequence encodes CATSAVGRATNEKLFF.

The chain combines TRBV2 with TRBJ1-1, with D possibly matching TRBD1 (6 bases). V shed 5 bases and J shed 11 bases, with 12 bases lying between them. Germline V gene sequence: CDR1 SNHLY, CDR2 FYNNEI. The CDR3 loop spans 11 amino acids. CDR3 sequence: CASSRNRDAFF. For the CDR3, the DNA is TGTGCCAGCAGTCGAAACAGGGACGCTTTCTTT.

The rearrangement joins TRBV2 to TRBJ2-1; D might be TRBD2 (5 bases). Germline values: CDR1 SNHLY, CDR2 FYNNEI. CDR3 length: 13 amino acids. Deletions cut 4 bases from V and 5 bases from J, with 9 bases between. CDR3 loop: CASSVERNNEQFF. The CDR3 region has the DNA TGTGCCAGCAGTGTTGAGCGGAACAATGAGCAGTTCTTC.

This chain connects TRBV2 to TRBJ1-6; 7 positions match TRBD1. Per germline, CDR1 SNHLY and CDR2 FYNNEI. After removal of 6 bases from V and 0 bases from J, the junction contained 20 bases not matched to a gene. The CDR3 is 21 amino acids. The CDR3 sequence: CASSANPTGTAKSSYNSPLHF. The CDR3 region has the DNA TGTGCCAGCAGCGCCAACCCAACCGGGACAGCTAAAAGCTCCTATAATTCACCCCTCCACTTT. Filled out from reference TRBV2 and TRBJ1-6, the complete variable domain reads EPEVTQTPSHQVTQMGQEVILRCVPISNHLYFYWYRQILGQKVEFLVSFYNNEISEKSEIFDDQFSVERPDGSNFTLKIRSTKLEDSAMYFCASSANPTGTAKSSYNSPLHFGNGTRLTVT.

The rearrangement uses TRBV19 and TRBJ1-5; D remains unclear. V dropped 3 bases and J dropped 0 bases, with 9 bases sitting between them. The germline gives CDR1 LNHDA, CDR2 SQIVND (reference sequence). The CDR3 loop spans 15 amino acids. The CDR3 coding sequence is TGTGCCAGTAGTATTTTTATAGGTAGCAATCAGCCCCAGCATTTT. Amino acids: CASSIFIGSNQPQHF.

The chain uses TRBV7-2 and TRBJ1-2; TRBD1 agrees at 10 bases. Germline values: CDR1 SGHTA, CDR2 FQGNSA. CDR3 length equals 15 residues. V lost 1 base to trimming and J lost 3 bases; unmatched junction nucleotides: 2. CDR3 sequence: CASSLEGTGDYGYTF. Written as DNA, the CDR3 is TGTGCCAGCAGCTTAGAGGGGACAGGGGACTATGGCTACACCTTC.

The genes are TRBV19 and TRBJ1-4, with 11 bases lining up with TRBD1. In germline, CDR1 is LNHDA, CDR2 SQIVND (reference sequence). The CDR3 has 17 amino acids. V lost 3 bases to trimming and J lost 1 base; unmatched junction nucleotides: 4. CDR3 in amino acids: CASSIGQGAETNEKLFF. In nucleotides, the CDR3 is TGTGCCAGTAGTATTGGACAGGGGGCGGAAACTAATGAAAAACTGTTTTTT.

The table lists this clone with a count of one. The V and J genes are TRBV14 and TRBJ2-3; 10 bases map to TRBD2. V shed 3 bases, J shed 3 bases, and the junction held 9 bases outside the gene matches. From germline, CDR1 is SGHDN and CDR2 FVKESK. This CDR3 is 17 amino acids long. CDR3 in amino acids: CASSQERGGLQTDTQYF. The CDR3 nucleotides are TGTGCCAGCAGCCAGGAGCGGGGGGGTCTACAAACAGATACGCAGTATTTT.

The rearrangement links TRBV12-3 or TRBV12-4 to TRBJ1-1, with D perhaps TRBD1 (5 bases). The CDR3 runs to 12 residues. V was clipped by 10 bases and J by 7 bases, with 16 bases between them. The CDR3 DNA is TGTGCCACTTGGGGGGGGGAAGGTGAAGCTTTCTTT. Translated: CATWGGEGEAFF.

The chain has TRBV4-3 and TRBJ2-3, with D possibly being TRBD2 (5 bases). V was clipped by 2 bases and J by 10 bases, with 13 bases between them. There are 13 residues in the CDR3. Germline-derived CDR1 and CDR2 are LGHNA and YSLEER. The CDR3 loop reads CASSQRFGDAQYF. The CDR3 DNA sequence: TGCGCCAGCAGCCAACGTTTCGGGGATGCGCAGTATTTT.

CDR3 DNA: TGTGCCAGTACCCTTAGGGGCGGGAACCCTCCGGGCTATGGCTACACCTTC. This encodes CASTLRGGNPPGYGYTF. The gene calls are TRBV19 and TRBJ1-2; D may be TRBD1 (5 bases). The CDR3 totals 17 residues. The germline gives CDR1 LNHDA, CDR2 SQIVND (reference sequence). Trimming pared 7 bases from V and 4 bases from J, leaving 25 bases between.